This T cell receptor beta chain was observed in a study of T-cell reconstitution after alpha-beta-depleted transplantation in children. General study points: Several patients had high TCRbeta diversity at day 60; it came from surviving recipient T cells and thymic progenitors. Several hundred expanded graft clones reportedly gave rise to the alpha-beta T cells present about two months after transplant. By one year post-transplant, T-cell counts and diversity largely arose from T cells that were newly produced.

This clonotype was observed many times. Its antigen remains unknown. TCRbeta library construction was performed incorporating unique molecular identifiers. TCRdb re-called the PCR reads through MiXCR, storing one row per CDR3 protein. The table shows 32,000 or so distinct CDR3 sequences, with about 6.7% occurring only once. J was trimmed by 7 bases and V by 2 bases; bases with no gene match: 5. The CDR3 covers 13 residues. The clonotype comes from a child less than two years old who had a stem cell transplant for acute myeloid leukemia, so the T cells may come from the graft donor. Sequenced material: peripheral blood, taken 60 days after TCRalphabeta/CD19-depleted stem cell transplant. V is TRBV12-3 or TRBV12-4 and J is TRBJ2-7, with TRBD1 matching 7 bases. CDR3 in amino acids: CASSLYRGEEQYF. The CDR3 DNA reads as TGTGCCAGCAGTTTATACAGGGGTGAAGAGCAGTACTTC.